Listed here are 25 T cell receptor beta chains from one sample, sequenced in a study of beta chain features in type 1 diabetes. The study reverse transcribed the entire isolated RNA, so it sequenced expressed TCRB transcripts. The repertoire was sequenced with immunoSEQ multiplex PCR; TCRdb's copy has only in-frame clones and lacks some. The top ten clones hold about 0.044% of a sample with 350,000 or so clones, about 18% of them seen once. The sample was naive CD4+ T cells from blood. The receptors originated from a woman aged 18 to 35 in good health.

The CDR3 DNA sequence: TGCGCCAGCAGCCAGGGGCTAGTGCAATCCTACAATGAGCAGTTCTTC. Protein sequence: CASSQGLVQSYNEQFF. The chain uses TRBV4-1 and TRBJ2-1, with D maybe TRBD1 (5 bases). Trimming removed 3 bases at V and 1 base at J, with 13 bases between. Germline CDR1 MGHRA, CDR2 YSYEKL. The CDR3 runs 16 residues.

This clone was detected a few times. This chain uses TRBV30 with TRBJ1-2; weak D call: TRBD1 (6 bases). CDR3 length equals 13 residues. The germline V gene encodes CDR1 GTSNPN and CDR2 SVGIG (reference sequence). Trimming removed 3 bases from V and 8 bases from J, with 16 bases in between. The CDR3 reads CAWSPAGANGYTF. The CDR3 coding sequence is TGTGCCTGGAGCCCCGCAGGGGCTAACGGCTACACCTTC.

V usage is TRBV4-1 and J usage is TRBJ2-1; no clear D gene. This CDR3 contains 14 residues. Germline CDR1 reads MGHRA; CDR2 reads YSYEKL. Trimming took 4 bases from V and 4 from J, leaving 11 bases between them. The CDR3, as DNA: TGCGCCAGCAGCCCGGAATGGCGGTACAATGAGCAGTTCTTC. Translating it yields CASSPEWRYNEQFF.

This chain links TRBV7-8 with TRBJ2-1; 7 bases fit TRBD2. V lost 3 bases to trimming and J lost 0 bases; unmatched junction nucleotides: 11. Germline V lookup: CDR1 SGHVS, CDR2 FQNEAQ. The CDR3 contains 18 residues. The CDR3 sequence is CASSLTMAGGSSYNEQFF. DNA of the CDR3: TGTGCCAGCAGCTTGACCATGGCGGGCGGGAGCTCCTACAATGAGCAGTTCTTC.

This clone was found a few times. This chain uses TRBV7-6 with TRBJ2-3; D call uncertain. CDR3 length equals 15 residues. V was clipped by 4 bases and J by 2 bases, with 13 bases between them. Germline CDR1 SGHVS, CDR2 FNYEAQ. This CDR3 is CASSSQLEATDTQYF. CDR3 DNA sequence: TGTGCCAGCAGCTCACAATTAGAGGCCACAGATACGCAGTATTTT.

This chain joins TRBV6-5 and TRBJ1-1; D not certain. Germline CDR1 MNHEY, CDR2 SVGAGI. Trimming cost V 4 bases and J 4 bases, with 13 bases left between them. This CDR3 has 14 residues. CDR3 coding DNA: TGTGCCAGCAGTTCCGGAGACGCCGGCACTGAAGCTTTCTTT. Translation gives CASSSGDAGTEAFF.

The J gene is TRBJ2-7, the V gene TRBV6-5; D perhaps matches TRBD1 (5 bases). Germline CDR1 and CDR2: MNHEY and SVGAGI. The germline V and J ends were trimmed by 2 bases and 6 bases, with 11 bases remaining between them. This CDR3 region has 13 residues. Written as DNA, the CDR3 is TGTGCCAGCAGTTACCAGGGCCGGGCCGAGCAGTACTTC. Encoded protein: CASSYQGRAEQYF.

About this clone itself: This CDR3 is also generated by other DNA sequences in the sample. The CDR3 reads CASSPGQSYEQYF. The CDR3 bases are TGTGCCAGCAGCCCTGGACAGTCCTACGAGCAGTACTTC. The chain has TRBV28 and TRBJ2-7; possible D gene TRBD1, 6 bases. The V and J ends lost 6 bases and 1 base respectively, with 10 bases between them. The germline gives CDR1 MDHEN, CDR2 SYDVKM. The CDR3 runs 13 residues.

Worth noting for this clone: The same CDR3 is also encoded by other DNA sequences in this sample. This sequence joins TRBV7-2 and TRBJ2-3, with no clear D. V lost 3 bases to trimming and J lost 0 bases, with 4 bases between them. This CDR3 is built from 13 residues. Per the germline V gene, CDR1 is SGHTA and CDR2 is FQGNSA. The CDR3 nucleotides are TGTGCCAGCAGCTTGGAGAGCACAGATACGCAGTATTTT. Protein sequence: CASSLESTDTQYF. Together with reference TRBV7-2 and TRBJ2-3, the CDR3 gives the full variable domain: GAGVSQSPSNKVTEKGKDVELRCDPISGHTALYWYRQSLGQGLEFLIYFQGNSAPDKSGLPSDRFSAERTGGSVSTLTIQRTQQEDSAVYLCASSLESTDTQYFGPGTRLTVL.

This clone was counted a few times. The chain joins TRBV10-3 to TRBJ1-2, with a weak D call TRBD1 (6 bases). Germline CDR1 and CDR2: ENHRY and SYGVKD. V dropped 4 bases and J dropped 5 bases, with 8 bases sitting between them. This CDR3 has 12 amino acids. CDR3 DNA: TGTGCCATCAGTGGGACAGAGTATGGCTACACCTTC. Encoded protein: CAISGTEYGYTF.

The V call is TRBV7-2, the J call TRBJ1-1, with D perhaps TRBD1 (6 bases). V lost 5 bases and J lost 1, with 11 bases in between. Looked up from germline, CDR1 is SGHTA and CDR2 is FQGNSA. CDR3 length equals 14 residues. CDR3 protein: CASSPDSTNTEAFF. CDR3 coding DNA: TGTGCCAGCAGCCCGGACAGCACGAACACTGAAGCTTTCTTT.

This chain joins TRBV30 and TRBJ2-2; TRBD2 might be the D (6 bases). The germline V and J ends were trimmed by 8 bases and 6 bases, with 22 bases remaining between them. This CDR3 is 15 amino acids long. Germline V gene lookup returns CDR1 GTSNPN and CDR2 SVGIG (reference sequence). DNA for the CDR3: TGTGCCAGGTGGACCCGGGCTGGGGAGGCCGGGGAGCTGTTTTTT. Amino acids: CARWTRAGEAGELFF.

This chain joins TRBV7-2 and TRBJ1-3; D not certain. Per germline, CDR1 SGHTA and CDR2 FQGNSA. CDR3 size: 12 residues. V lost 5 bases and J lost 8, with 10 bases in between. The CDR3 spells CASSPVRDTIYF. DNA of the CDR3: TGTGCCAGCAGCCCCGTCCGGGACACCATATATTTT.

The chain combines TRBV7-9 with TRBJ1-2; D remains ambiguous. CDR3 length equals 12 residues. Trimming shortened V by 5 bases and J by 5 bases, and 9 bases separated the two germline ends. From germline, CDR1 is SEHNR and CDR2 FQNEAQ (reference sequence). CDR3 region: CASSQREYGYTF. The CDR3, as DNA: TGTGCCAGCAGCCAGAGGGAGTATGGCTACACCTTC.

V is TRBV5-1 and J is TRBJ2-6; the D is unclear. The CDR3 totals 17 residues. The germline V gene has CDR1 SGHRS and CDR2 YFSETQ. V was pared by 0 bases and J by 0 bases, with 10 bases between. The CDR3 sequence is CASSLVVGYSGANVLTF. The CDR3 nucleotides read TGCGCCAGCAGCTTGGTAGTCGGGTACTCTGGGGCCAACGTCCTGACTTTC.

This clone was counted between two and nine times. The chain links TRBV5-1 to TRBJ2-5; D not certain. This CDR3 has 12 amino acids. The germline CDR1 and CDR2 sequences are SGHRS and YFSETQ. Trimming removed 1 base at V and 3 bases at J, with 4 bases between. CDR3 nucleotides: TGCGCCAGCAGCTTGACTAAAGAGACCCAGTACTTC. Its protein product is CASSLTKETQYF.

The chain is built from TRBV30 and TRBJ2-3; the match to TRBD1 covers 9 bases. Losses at the gene ends were 2 bases for V and 4 bases for J; bases not matched to a gene: 7. The CDR3 covers 15 residues. Germline V gene data show CDR1 as GTSNPN and CDR2 as SVGIG (reference sequence). CDR3 bases: TGTGCCTGGAGTCGCCCGGGACAGGGAGCAGATACGCAGTATTTT. It codes for CAWSRPGQGADTQYF.

This sequence joins TRBV28 and TRBJ1-2; D not certain. CDR1 is MDHEN and CDR2 is SYDVKM in the germline V gene. CDR3 length: 14 amino acids. The V gene lost 2 bases and the J gene lost 8 bases, with 15 bases spanning the gap. CDR3 DNA sequence: TGTGCCAGCAGTTTAGGCGGCGGGCCACCAGGCTACACCTTC. As protein: CASSLGGGPPGYTF.

This clone appeared a few times. The chain joins TRBV29-1 to TRBJ2-7, with a possible D match to TRBD2 (6 bases). Trimming pared 0 bases from V and 3 bases from J, leaving 9 bases between. Germline CDR1 and CDR2: SQVTM and ANQGSEA. This CDR3 contains 13 residues. CDR3 loop: CSVEDVGGYEQYF. The CDR3 DNA reads TGCAGCGTTGAAGATGTCGGGGGCTACGAGCAGTACTTC.

This clone was detected a few times. The rearrangement links TRBV6-5 to TRBJ1-3; D unresolved. In germline, CDR1 is MNHEY, CDR2 SVGAGI. V gave up 6 bases and J gave up 2 bases, with 5 bases separating them. This CDR3 region has 12 residues. The CDR3 loop reads CASRHTGNTIYF. In DNA form, the CDR3 reads TGTGCCAGCAGACATACTGGAAACACCATATATTTT.

The rearrangement uses TRBV19 and TRBJ2-1; 12 bases agree with TRBD2. The CDR3 has 15 amino acids. Germline V gene data show CDR1 as LNHDA and CDR2 as SQIVND (reference sequence). Trimming at V came to 8 bases and at J to 7 bases, leaving 9 bases not matched to a gene. The CDR3 bases are TGTGCCAGTCGGGGGGGCCTAGCGGGAGGGAATGAGCAGTTCTTC. It yields the protein CASRGGLAGGNEQFF.

The rearrangement joins TRBV30 to TRBJ1-2; D ambiguous. CDR3 length: 12 residues. Trimming shortened V by 0 bases and J by 3 bases, and 5 bases separated the two germline ends. Germline assignment: CDR1 GTSNPN and CDR2 SVGIG (reference sequence). The CDR3 sequence: CAWSVPYYGYTF. The CDR3, as DNA: TGTGCCTGGAGTGTCCCCTACTATGGCTACACCTTC.

The chain links TRBV9 to TRBJ2-1, with TRBD2 identical over 7 bases. This CDR3 is built from 15 residues. Trimming at V came to 4 bases and at J to 4 bases, leaving 8 bases not matched to a gene. Germline CDR1 and CDR2: SGDLS and YYNGEE. In DNA form, the CDR3 reads TGTGCCAGCAGCTCTAGCGGATGGGGTTACAATGAGCAGTTCTTC. Translating it yields CASSSSGWGYNEQFF.

The chain employs TRBV28 and TRBJ1-6; D is perhaps TRBD1 (6 bases). In germline, CDR1 is MDHEN, CDR2 SYDVKM. The V gene lost 0 bases and the J gene lost 10 bases, with 16 bases spanning the gap. CDR3 length: 16 residues. CDR3 nucleotide sequence: TGTGCCAGCAGTTTATGGAACAGGGCTCCGGAATCACCCCTCCACTTT. Encoded protein: CASSLWNRAPESPLHF. The complete variable domain, with remaining parts taken from reference TRBV28 and TRBJ1-6, reads DVKVTQSSRYLVKRTGEKVFLECVQDMDHENMFWYRQDPGLGLRLIYFSYDVKMKEKGDIPEGYSVSREKKERFSLILESASTNQTSMYLCASSLWNRAPESPLHFGNGTRLTVT.

This clone was detected a few times. This chain links TRBV2 with TRBJ2-2; no definite D call. CDR1 is SNHLY and CDR2 is FYNNEI in the germline V gene. CDR3 length: 13 residues. The V end lost 4 bases, the J end lost 5 bases, and 8 bases lay between the germline ends. CDR3 sequence reads: CASSGPGTGELFF. The CDR3 nucleotides are TGTGCCAGCAGTGGACCCGGGACCGGGGAGCTGTTTTTT.